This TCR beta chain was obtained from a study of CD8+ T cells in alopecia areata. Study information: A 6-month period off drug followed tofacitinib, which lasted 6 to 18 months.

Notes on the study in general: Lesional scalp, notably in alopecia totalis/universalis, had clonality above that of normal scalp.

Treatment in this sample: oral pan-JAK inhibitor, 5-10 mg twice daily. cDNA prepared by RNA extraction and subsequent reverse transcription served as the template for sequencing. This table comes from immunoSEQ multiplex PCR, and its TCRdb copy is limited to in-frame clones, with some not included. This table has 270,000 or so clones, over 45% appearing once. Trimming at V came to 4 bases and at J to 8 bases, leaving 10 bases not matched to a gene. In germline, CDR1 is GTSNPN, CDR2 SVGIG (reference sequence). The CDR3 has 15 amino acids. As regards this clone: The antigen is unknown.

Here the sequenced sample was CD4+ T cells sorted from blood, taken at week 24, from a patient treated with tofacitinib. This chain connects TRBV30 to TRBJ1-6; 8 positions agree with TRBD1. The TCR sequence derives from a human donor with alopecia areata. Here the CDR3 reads CAWKRTGIGDSPLHF. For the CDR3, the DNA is TGTGCCTGGAAGCGGACAGGGATAGGTGATTCACCCCTCCACTTT.